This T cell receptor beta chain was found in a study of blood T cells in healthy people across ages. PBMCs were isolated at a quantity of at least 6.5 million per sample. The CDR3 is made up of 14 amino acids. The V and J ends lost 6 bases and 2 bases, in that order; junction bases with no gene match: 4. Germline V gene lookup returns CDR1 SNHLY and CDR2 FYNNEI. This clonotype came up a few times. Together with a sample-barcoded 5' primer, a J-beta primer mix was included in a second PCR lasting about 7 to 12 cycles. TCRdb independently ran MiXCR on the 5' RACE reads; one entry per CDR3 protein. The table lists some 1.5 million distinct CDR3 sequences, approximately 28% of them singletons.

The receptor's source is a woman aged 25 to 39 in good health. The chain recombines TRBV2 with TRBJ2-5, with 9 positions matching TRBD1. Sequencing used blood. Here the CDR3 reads CASRAGQGQETQYF. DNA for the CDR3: TGTGCCAGCAGGGCGGGACAGGGACAAGAGACCCAGTACTTC.